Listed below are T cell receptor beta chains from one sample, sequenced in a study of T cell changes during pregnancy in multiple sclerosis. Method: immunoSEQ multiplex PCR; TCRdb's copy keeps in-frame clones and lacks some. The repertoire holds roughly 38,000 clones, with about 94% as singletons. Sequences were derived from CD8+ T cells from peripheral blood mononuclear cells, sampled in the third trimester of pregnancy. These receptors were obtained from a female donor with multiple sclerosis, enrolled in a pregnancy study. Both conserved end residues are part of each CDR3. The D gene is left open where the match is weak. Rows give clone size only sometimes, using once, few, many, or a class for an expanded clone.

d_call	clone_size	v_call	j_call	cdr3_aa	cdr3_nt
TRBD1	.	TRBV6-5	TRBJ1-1	CASSYGQVATEAFF	TGTGCCAGCAGCTACGGACAGGTTGCCACTGAAGCTTTCTTT
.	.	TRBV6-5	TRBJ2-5	CASSYSGGEETQYF	TGTGCCAGCAGTTACTCCGGCGGTGAAGAGACCCAGTACTTC
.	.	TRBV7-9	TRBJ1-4	CASSSQGSEKLFF	TGTGCCAGCAGCTCGCAGGGAAGTGAAAAACTGTTTTTT
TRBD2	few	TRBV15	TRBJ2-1	CATSKEAGDYNEQFF	TGTGCCACCAGCAAGGAAGCGGGAGATTACAATGAGCAGTTCTTC
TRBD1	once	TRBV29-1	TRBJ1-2	CSVRGGADYGYTF	TGCAGCGTAAGAGGGGGCGCGGACTATGGCTACACCTTC
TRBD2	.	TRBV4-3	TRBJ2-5	CASSTLAGETQYF	TGCGCCAGCAGCACCCTAGCGGGAGAGACCCAGTACTTC
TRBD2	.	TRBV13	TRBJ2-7	CASSSVAAGVYEQYF	TGTGCCAGCAGCTCCGTCGCCGCGGGAGTATACGAGCAGTACTTC
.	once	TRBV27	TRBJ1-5	CASSLGGGNQPQHF	TGTGCCAGCAGTTTAGGGGGAGGGAATCAGCCCCAGCATTTT
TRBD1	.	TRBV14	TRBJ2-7	CASSQLGQGVGEQYF	TGTGCCAGCAGCCAACTAGGACAGGGGGTGGGCGAGCAGTACTTC
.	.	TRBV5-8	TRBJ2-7	CASSFEADTYEQYF	TGTGCCAGCAGCTTTGAGGCGGATACCTACGAGCAGTACTTC
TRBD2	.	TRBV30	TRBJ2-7	CAGAGTSGYEQYF	TGTGCCGGGGCCGGGACTAGCGGATACGAGCAGTACTTC
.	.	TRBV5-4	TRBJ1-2	CASSLGQGGDGYTF	TGTGCCAGCAGCTTGGGGCAGGGAGGTGATGGCTACACCTTC
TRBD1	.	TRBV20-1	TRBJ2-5	CSATTGTTQYF	TGCAGTGCGACGACAGGGACGACCCAGTACTTC
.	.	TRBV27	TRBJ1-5	CASSLTGWEPQHF	TGTGCCAGCAGTTTAACAGGGTGGGAGCCCCAGCATTTT
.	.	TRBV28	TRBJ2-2	CASSRAGTTGELFF	TGTGCCAGCAGTCGAGCGGGTACCACCGGGGAGCTGTTTTTT
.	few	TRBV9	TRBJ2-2	CASSVWGGFANTGELFF	TGTGCCAGCAGCGTCTGGGGCGGATTCGCGAACACCGGGGAGCTGTTTTTT
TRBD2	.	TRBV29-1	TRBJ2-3	CSGELAATDTQYF	TGCAGCGGTGAACTAGCGGCAACAGATACGCAGTATTTT
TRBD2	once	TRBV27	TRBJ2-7	CASSPMTSGYIGYEQYF	TGTGCCAGCAGTCCGATGACTAGCGGATACATTGGCTACGAGCAGTACTTC
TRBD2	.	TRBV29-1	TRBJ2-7	CSVSGLAGASYEQYF	TGCAGCGTATCGGGACTAGCGGGGGCCTCCTACGAGCAGTACTTC
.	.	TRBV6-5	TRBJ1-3	CASSAGNTIYF	TGTGCCAGCAGCGCTGGAAACACCATATATTTT
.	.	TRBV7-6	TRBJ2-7	CASSLDFLPPEDEQYF	TGTGCCAGCAGCCTAGATTTTCTGCCGCCGGAGGACGAGCAGTACTTC
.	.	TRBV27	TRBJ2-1	CASSLSPDFSVSYNEQFF	TGTGCCAGCAGTTTATCCCCGGACTTTTCGGTATCCTACAATGAGCAGTTCTTC
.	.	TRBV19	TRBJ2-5	CASSIGGRIGETQYF	TGTGCCAGTAGTATAGGGGGGCGGATTGGAGAGACCCAGTACTTC
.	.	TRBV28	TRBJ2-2	CASSQIGRTNTGELFF	TGTGCCAGCAGCCAAATCGGCAGGACTAACACCGGGGAGCTGTTTTTT
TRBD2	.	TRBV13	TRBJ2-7	CASSSGTPSGRLTYEQYF	TGTGCCAGCAGCTCGGGGACCCCGAGCGGGAGACTAACCTACGAGCAGTACTTC
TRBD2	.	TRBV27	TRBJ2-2	CASSAGANTGELFF	TGTGCCAGCAGTGCGGGAGCGAACACCGGGGAGCTGTTTTTT